A single sample is the source of the 14 T cell receptor beta chains below, sequenced in a study of OX40 agonist ivuxolimab in advanced cancers. Clones were sequenced by immunoSEQ multiplex PCR, and TCRdb holds only the in-frame ones, with some missing. The sample holds 50,000 or so clones, approximately 86% seen once. This specimen was CD4+ or CD8+ T cells sorted from blood, taken in a trial of the OX40 agonist ivuxolimab. The source is an adult with an advanced solid tumor such as melanoma, head and neck, liver or kidney cancer.

This rearrangement joins TRBV7-3 to TRBJ1-1, with no clear D. Germline CDR1 SGHTA, CDR2 FQGTGA. The CDR3 covers 14 residues. V lost 5 bases and J 0 bases, leaving 10 bases between the germline ends. CDR3 region: CASSLDGLNTEAFF. In DNA, the CDR3 is TGTGCCAGCAGCCTCGACGGATTGAACACTGAAGCTTTCTTT.

The V call is TRBV18, the J call TRBJ2-3; D not resolved. V shed 3 bases and J shed 6 bases, with 10 bases lying between them. Germline V gene lookup returns CDR1 KGHSH and CDR2 LQKENI. This CDR3 comprises 13 residues. CDR3 loop: CASSPSDGDTQYF. CDR3 DNA sequence: TGTGCCAGCTCACCGTCGGACGGGGATACGCAGTATTTT.

This clone was observed a single time. The genes are TRBV14 and TRBJ1-4; no clear D gene. This CDR3 contains 14 residues. V lost 4 bases and J 5 bases, leaving 11 bases between the germline ends. The germline V gene has CDR1 SGHDN and CDR2 FVKESK. CDR3 DNA sequence: TGTGCCAGCAGCCCGGACTCCACGAATGAAAAACTGTTTTTT. It is translated as CASSPDSTNEKLFF. Full variable domain (rest looked up from reference TRBV14 and TRBJ1-4): EAGVTQFPSHSVIEKGQTVTLRCDPISGHDNLYWYRRVMGKEIKFLLHFVKESKQDESGMPNNRFLAERTGGTYSTLKVQPAELEDSGVYFCASSPDSTNEKLFFGSGTQLSVL.

The chain joins TRBV18 to TRBJ2-1; TRBD2 matches 8 bases. The CDR3 loop spans 15 amino acids. Trimming took 2 bases from V and 6 from J; bases not matched to a gene: 6. Germline-derived CDR1 and CDR2 are KGHSH and LQKENI. In nucleotides, the CDR3 is TGTGCCAGCTCACCATCGGGGGGGGTCCCCAATGAGCAGTTCTTC. Translated, it gives CASSPSGGVPNEQFF.

The V gene is TRBV6-6, the J gene TRBJ2-7, with unresolved D. V gave up 4 bases and J gave up 5 bases, with 6 bases separating them. Germline assignment: CDR1 MNHNY and CDR2 SVGAGI (reference sequence). This CDR3 is 11 amino acids long. The CDR3 DNA reads TGTGCCAGCAGTTGGAAGGACGAGCAGTACTTC. Its protein is CASSWKDEQYF.

The rearrangement joins TRBV2 to TRBJ1-2; TRBD1 agrees at 11 bases. Germline V gene sequence: CDR1 SNHLY, CDR2 FYNNEI. This CDR3 comprises 14 residues. V lost 11 bases and J lost 4; bases outside the gene matches: 9. The DNA of the CDR3 is TGTGCCGGCTGGACAGGGGGCGCCGGCTATGGCTACACCTTC. This codes for CAGWTGGAGYGYTF.

V is TRBV28 and J is TRBJ1-1; no clear D. The CDR3 contains 13 residues. V was clipped by 3 bases and J by 1 base, with 6 bases between them. In germline, CDR1 is MDHEN, CDR2 SYDVKM. The CDR3 DNA follows: TGTGCCAGCAGTTTGGGAAAGAACACTGAAGCTTTCTTT. Translating it yields CASSLGKNTEAFF.

The V and J genes are TRBV6-5 and TRBJ1-2; D is unclear. Germline CDR1 is MNHEY and CDR2 is SVGAGI. V lost 2 bases and J lost 1, with 8 bases in between. This CDR3 is built from 14 residues. CDR3 sequence: CASSYGRGNYGYTF. The DNA of the CDR3 is TGTGCCAGCAGTTACGGTAGAGGTAACTATGGCTACACCTTC.

This chain connects TRBV2 to TRBJ2-1, with D maybe TRBD2 (6 bases). The ends were cut back, 11 bases at V and 7 bases at J, with 27 bases in the middle. The length of the CDR3 is 16 residues. Germline CDR1 is SNHLY and CDR2 is FYNNEI. The chain's CDR3 is CAALTGDLARPNEQFF. CDR3 nucleotide sequence: TGTGCCGCCCTCACGGGGGACTTAGCGAGGCCGAATGAGCAGTTCTTC.

The chain has TRBV5-1 and TRBJ1-1, with 7 bases matching TRBD1. After removal of 3 bases from V and 4 bases from J, the junction contained 3 bases not matched to a gene. The CDR3 is made up of 13 amino acids. Germline loops: CDR1 SGHRS, CDR2 YFSETQ. DNA of the CDR3: TGCGCCAGCAGCTCAGGGGGGGTCACTGAAGCTTTCTTT. This gives the protein CASSSGGVTEAFF.

V usage is TRBV2 and J usage is TRBJ1-4; weak D call: TRBD1 (6 bases). Germline CDR1 SNHLY, CDR2 FYNNEI. CDR3 length: 16 residues. V was trimmed by 3 bases and J by 0 bases, leaving 11 bases between them. The CDR3 DNA is TGTGCCAGCAGTGAGACGGACAGAGCAACTAATGAAAAACTGTTTTTT. Translating gives CASSETDRATNEKLFF.

This chain joins TRBV6-6 and TRBJ1-5; 8 nucleotides align to TRBD1. There are 14 residues in the CDR3. The germline gives CDR1 MNHNY, CDR2 SVGAGI (reference sequence). Trimming cost V 4 bases and J 7 bases; bases outside gene matches: 6. DNA for the CDR3: TGTGCCAGCAGTTCCGGACAGGGAATCCAGCCCCAGCATTTT. Residues: CASSSGQGIQPQHF.

In this sample, this clone turned up once. The rearrangement uses TRBV19 and TRBJ1-1; the D gene is possibly TRBD1 (6 bases). The CDR3 extends over 13 amino acids. Trimming pared 3 bases from V and 5 bases from J, leaving 10 bases between. Germline CDR1 LNHDA, CDR2 SQIVND (reference sequence). CDR3 sequence (DNA): TGTGCCAGTAGTATCGGGCAGGGGACTGAAGCTTTCTTT. This sequence encodes CASSIGQGTEAFF.

The rearrangement uses TRBV6-6 and TRBJ2-1; the D is unclear. CDR1 MNHNY and CDR2 SVGAGI come from the germline V gene (reference sequence). The V end was cut by 3 bases, the J end by 8 bases, with 11 bases between. This CDR3 spans 13 amino acids. The CDR3 here is CASSYNGPHEQFF. For the CDR3, the DNA is TGTGCCAGCAGTTATAACGGACCACATGAGCAGTTCTTC.